A selection of T cell receptor beta chains follows, all from one sample in a study of blood T cell repertoires in COVID-19. Profiling relied on immunoSEQ multiplex PCR, and the TCRdb table lists in-frame clones only, not all of them. The table includes roughly 160,000 clones, 80% to 85% detected once. The sample consisted of peripheral blood. These receptors were obtained from a man aged 65 to 85 with active or convalescent COVID-19. Both conserved end residues are part of each CDR3. The D gene is left open where the match is weak. Clone size, where shown, is once, few, many, or a class for clones that have expanded.

abundance	len	v_gene	j_gene	d_gene	CDR3nt	CDR3aa
-	17	TRBV28	TRBJ2-3	TRBD2	TGTGCCAGCAGTTTGGGGGCGACTAGCGGGACCACAGATACGCAGTATTTT	CASSLGATSGTTDTQYF
-	15	TRBV5-4	TRBJ2-3	-	TGTGCCAGCAGCCCCGGGGGGCGAGGCACAGATACGCAGTATTTT	CASSPGGRGTDTQYF
-	16	TRBV9	TRBJ2-1	-	TGTGCCAGCAGCGGACGAGGGAATAGTATCTACAATGAGCAGTTCTTC	CASSGRGNSIYNEQFF
-	15	TRBV2	TRBJ1-5	-	TGTGCCAGCAGTGACACCGTCCCGGCGGGTCAGCCCCAGCATTTT	CASSDTVPAGQPQHF
-	16	TRBV7-9	TRBJ1-4	TRBD1	TGTGCCAGCAGCTGGGACAGGGGGCGAACTAATGAAAAACTGTTTTTT	CASSWDRGRTNEKLFF
-	15	TRBV2	TRBJ1-6	-	TGTGCCAGCAGTGCTCTGGGGCTCCAGTCACGATCCCTCCACTTT	CASSALGLQSRSLHF
-	13	TRBV27	TRBJ1-5	-	TGTGCCAGCAGTTTACGGGGCAATCAGCCCCAGCATTTT	CASSLRGNQPQHF
-	13	TRBV6-4	TRBJ1-5	TRBD1	TGTGCCAGCAGCCAGGGGGCAGGTCAGCCCCAGCATTTT	CASSQGAGQPQHF
-	14	TRBV18	TRBJ1-2	-	TGTGCCAGCTCACCACGGGAGAGAGCCTATGGCTACACCTTC	CASSPRERAYGYTF
-	17	TRBV4-3	TRBJ2-7	TRBD1	TGCGCCAGCAGTGATTCCGGAACGGGACAGGGATCCTACGAGCAGTACTTC	CASSDSGTGQGSYEQYF
-	12	TRBV2	TRBJ1-1	TRBD1	TGTGCCAGCAGTACAGGGGCTGGAGAAGCTTTCTTT	CASSTGAGEAFF
-	16	TRBV5-5	TRBJ1-1	-	TGTGCCAGCAGCTTCGGTCCAGAACAGGCGAACACTGAAGCTTTCTTT	CASSFGPEQANTEAFF
-	17	TRBV3-1/TRBV3-2	TRBJ2-5	TRBD2	TGTGCCAGCAGCCAAGAATGGAGCGGGAGGTCCGCAGAGACCCAGTACTTC	CASSQEWSGRSAETQYF
-	16	TRBV29-1	TRBJ2-5	-	TGCAGCGTTGAAGATCTAGGGCTAGCAGGGGGGGAGACCCAGTACTTC	CSVEDLGLAGGETQYF
-	14	TRBV7-9	TRBJ2-1	-	TGTGCCAGCAGCTTCGCCCAGGGTACCTATGAGCAGTTCTTC	CASSFAQGTYEQFF
once	16	TRBV7-2	TRBJ1-5	TRBD1	TGTGCCAGCACCGAGTATGGGACAGGCCGGAATCAGCCCCAGCATTTT	CASTEYGTGRNQPQHF
-	14	TRBV29-1	TRBJ2-3	-	TGCAGCGTGGACTCGGGACTCCAAACAGATACGCAGTATTTT	CSVDSGLQTDTQYF